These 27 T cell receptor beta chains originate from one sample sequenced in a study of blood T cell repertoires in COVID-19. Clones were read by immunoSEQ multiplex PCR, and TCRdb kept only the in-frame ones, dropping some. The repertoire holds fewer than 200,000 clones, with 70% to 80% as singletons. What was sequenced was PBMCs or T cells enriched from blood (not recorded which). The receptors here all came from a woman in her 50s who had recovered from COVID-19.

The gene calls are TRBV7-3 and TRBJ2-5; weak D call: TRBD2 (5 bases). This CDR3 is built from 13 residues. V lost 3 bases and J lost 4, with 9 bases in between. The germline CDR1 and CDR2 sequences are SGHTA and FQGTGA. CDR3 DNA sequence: TGTGCCAGCAGCTTCGGGGAAAGAGAGACCCAGTACTTC. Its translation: CASSFGERETQYF.

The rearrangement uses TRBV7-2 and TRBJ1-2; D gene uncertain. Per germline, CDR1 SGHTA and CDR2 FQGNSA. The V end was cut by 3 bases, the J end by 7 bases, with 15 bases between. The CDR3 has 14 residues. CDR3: CASSFGPADGGYTF. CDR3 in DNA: TGTGCCAGCAGCTTTGGACCAGCGGATGGTGGCTACACCTTC.

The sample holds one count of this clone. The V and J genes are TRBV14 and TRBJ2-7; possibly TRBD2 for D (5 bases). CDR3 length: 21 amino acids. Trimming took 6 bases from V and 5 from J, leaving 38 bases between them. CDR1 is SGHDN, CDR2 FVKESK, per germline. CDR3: CASSPFRGSAYKAGKSDEQYF. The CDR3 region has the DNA TGTGCCAGCAGTCCGTTTCGCGGTTCGGCCTACAAGGCGGGCAAATCCGACGAGCAGTACTTC.

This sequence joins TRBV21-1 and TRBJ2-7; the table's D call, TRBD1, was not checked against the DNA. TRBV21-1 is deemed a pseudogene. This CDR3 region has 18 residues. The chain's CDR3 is CASSKGKGGTGENGEQYF. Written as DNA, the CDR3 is TGTGCCAGCAGCAAAGGGAAGGGTGGGACAGGGGAGAATGGCGAGCAGTACTTC.

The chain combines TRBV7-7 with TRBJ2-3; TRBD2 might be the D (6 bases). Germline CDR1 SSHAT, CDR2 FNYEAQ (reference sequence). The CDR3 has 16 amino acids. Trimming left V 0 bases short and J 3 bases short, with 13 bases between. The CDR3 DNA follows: TGTGCCAGCAGCTTAGCCGGGACTTTACTAACAGATACGCAGTATTTT. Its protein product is CASSLAGTLLTDTQYF. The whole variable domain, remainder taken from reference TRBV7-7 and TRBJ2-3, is GAGVSQSPRYKVTKRGQDVTLRCDPISSHATLYWYQQALGQGPEFLTYFNYEAQPDKSGLPSDRFSAERPEGSISTLTIQRTEQRDSAMYRCASSLAGTLLTDTQYFGPGTRLTVL.

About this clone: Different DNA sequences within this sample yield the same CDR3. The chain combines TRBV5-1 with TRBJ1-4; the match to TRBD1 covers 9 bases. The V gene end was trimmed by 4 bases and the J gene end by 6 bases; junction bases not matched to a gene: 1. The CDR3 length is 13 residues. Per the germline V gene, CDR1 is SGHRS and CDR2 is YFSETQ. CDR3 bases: TGCGCCAGCAGCAGGACAGGGGATGAAAAACTGTTTTTT. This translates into CASSRTGDEKLFF.

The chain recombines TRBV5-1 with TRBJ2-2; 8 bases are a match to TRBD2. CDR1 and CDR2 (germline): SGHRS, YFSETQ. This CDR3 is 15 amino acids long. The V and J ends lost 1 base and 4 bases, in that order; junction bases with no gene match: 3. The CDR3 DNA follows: TGCGCCAGCAGCTTGAGACTAGCGATCACCGGGGAGCTGTTTTTT. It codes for CASSLRLAITGELFF.

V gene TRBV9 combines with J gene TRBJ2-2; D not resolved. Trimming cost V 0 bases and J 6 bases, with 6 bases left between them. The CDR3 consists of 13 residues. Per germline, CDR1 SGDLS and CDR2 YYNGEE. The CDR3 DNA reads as TGTGCCAGCAGCGTAGCAGCGTCCGGGGAGCTGTTTTTT. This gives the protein CASSVAASGELFF.

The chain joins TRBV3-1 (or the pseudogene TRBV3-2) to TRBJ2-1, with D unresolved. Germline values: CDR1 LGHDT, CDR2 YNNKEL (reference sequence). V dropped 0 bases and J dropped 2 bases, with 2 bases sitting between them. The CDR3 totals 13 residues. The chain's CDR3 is CASSQDTYNEQFF. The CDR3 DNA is TGTGCCAGCAGCCAAGATACCTACAATGAGCAGTTCTTC.

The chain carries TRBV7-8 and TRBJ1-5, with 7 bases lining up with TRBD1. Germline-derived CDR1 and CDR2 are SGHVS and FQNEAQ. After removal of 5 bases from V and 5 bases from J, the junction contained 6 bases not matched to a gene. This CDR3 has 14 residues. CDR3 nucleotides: TGTGCCAGCAGCACCCGTGACAGGGATCAGCCCCAGCATTTT. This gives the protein CASSTRDRDQPQHF.

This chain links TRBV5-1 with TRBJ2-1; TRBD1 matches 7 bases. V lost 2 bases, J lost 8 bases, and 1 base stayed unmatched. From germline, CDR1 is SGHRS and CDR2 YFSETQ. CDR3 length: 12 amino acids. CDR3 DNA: TGCGCCAGCAGCTTTCAGGGGGATGAGCAGTTCTTC. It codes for CASSFQGDEQFF. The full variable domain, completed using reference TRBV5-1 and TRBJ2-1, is KAGVTQTPRYLIKTRGQQVTLSCSPISGHRSVSWYQQTPGQGLQFLFEYFSETQRNKGNFPGRFSGRQFSNSRSEMNVSTLELGDSALYLCASSFQGDEQFFGPGTRLTVL.

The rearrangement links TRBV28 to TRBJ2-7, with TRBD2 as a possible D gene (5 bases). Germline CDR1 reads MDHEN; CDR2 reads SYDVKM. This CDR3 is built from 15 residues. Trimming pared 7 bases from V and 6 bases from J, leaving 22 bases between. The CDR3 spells CASTQGGLESGEQYF. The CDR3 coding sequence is TGTGCCAGCACCCAAGGTGGGCTAGAAAGCGGCGAGCAGTACTTC.

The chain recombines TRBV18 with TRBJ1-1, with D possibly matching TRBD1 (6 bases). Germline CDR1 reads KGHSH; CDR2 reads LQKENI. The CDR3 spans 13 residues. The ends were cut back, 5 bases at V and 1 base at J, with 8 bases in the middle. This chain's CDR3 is CASSGQKNTEAFF. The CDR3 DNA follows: TGTGCCAGCTCAGGACAGAAGAACACTGAAGCTTTCTTT.

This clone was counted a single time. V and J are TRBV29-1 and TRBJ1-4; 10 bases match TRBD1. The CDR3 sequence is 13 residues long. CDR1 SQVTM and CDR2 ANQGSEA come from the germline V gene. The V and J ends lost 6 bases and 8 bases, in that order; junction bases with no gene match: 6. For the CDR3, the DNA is TGCAGCGTCGGCCGGGACAGGGGAGAAAAACTGTTTTTT. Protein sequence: CSVGRDRGEKLFF.

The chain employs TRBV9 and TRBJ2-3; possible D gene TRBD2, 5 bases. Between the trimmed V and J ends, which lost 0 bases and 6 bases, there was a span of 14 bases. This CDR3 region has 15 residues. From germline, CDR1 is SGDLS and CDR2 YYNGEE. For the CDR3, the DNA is TGTGCCAGCAGCGTAGAGGGAGCGACCTGGGATACGCAGTATTTT. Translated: CASSVEGATWDTQYF.

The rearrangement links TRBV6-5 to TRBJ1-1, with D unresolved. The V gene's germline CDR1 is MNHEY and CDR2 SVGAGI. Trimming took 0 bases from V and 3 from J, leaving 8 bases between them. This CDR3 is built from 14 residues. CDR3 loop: CASSYSRADTEAFF. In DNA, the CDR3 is TGTGCCAGCAGTTACTCGCGGGCAGACACTGAAGCTTTCTTT.

CDR3 residues: CAWSSWGRVPYGYTF. The CDR3 nucleotides read TGTGCCTGGAGTAGCTGGGGGCGGGTGCCCTATGGCTACACCTTC. The chain links TRBV30 to TRBJ1-2; perhaps TRBD1 as D (6 bases). V lost 2 bases, J lost 4 bases, and 17 bases lay in between. This CDR3 is 15 amino acids long. The germline CDR1 and CDR2 sequences are GTSNPN and SVGIG (reference sequence).

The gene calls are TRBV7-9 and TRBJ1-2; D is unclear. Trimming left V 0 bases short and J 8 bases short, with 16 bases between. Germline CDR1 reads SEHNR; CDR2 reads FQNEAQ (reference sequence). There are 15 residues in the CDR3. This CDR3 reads CASSLAAWQAGGYTF. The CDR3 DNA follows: TGTGCCAGCAGCTTAGCGGCATGGCAGGCGGGGGGCTACACCTTC.

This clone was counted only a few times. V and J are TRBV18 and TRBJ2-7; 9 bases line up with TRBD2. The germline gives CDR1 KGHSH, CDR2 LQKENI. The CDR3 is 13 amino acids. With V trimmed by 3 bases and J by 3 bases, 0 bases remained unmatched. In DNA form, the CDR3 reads TGTGCCAGCTCACCGCGGGAGGGCTACGAGCAGTACTTC. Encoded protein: CASSPREGYEQYF.

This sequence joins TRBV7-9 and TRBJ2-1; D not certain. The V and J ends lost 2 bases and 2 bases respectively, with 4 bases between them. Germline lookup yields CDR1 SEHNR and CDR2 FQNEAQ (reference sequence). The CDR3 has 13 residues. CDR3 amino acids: CASSLPAYNEQFF. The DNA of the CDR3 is TGTGCCAGCAGCTTACCGGCCTACAATGAGCAGTTCTTC.

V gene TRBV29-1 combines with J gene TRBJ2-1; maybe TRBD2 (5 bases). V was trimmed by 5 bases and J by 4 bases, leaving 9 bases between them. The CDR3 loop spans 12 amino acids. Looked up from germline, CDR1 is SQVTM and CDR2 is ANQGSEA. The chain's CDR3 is CSVRSGYNEQFF. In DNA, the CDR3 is TGCAGCGTTCGGTCGGGATACAATGAGCAGTTCTTC.

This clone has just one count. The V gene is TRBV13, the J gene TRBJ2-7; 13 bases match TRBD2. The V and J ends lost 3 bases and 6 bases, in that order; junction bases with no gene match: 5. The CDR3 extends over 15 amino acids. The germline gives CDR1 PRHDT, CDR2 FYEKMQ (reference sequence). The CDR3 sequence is CASSLRTSGSAEQYF. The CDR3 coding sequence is TGTGCCAGCAGCTTGCGGACTAGCGGGAGTGCCGAGCAGTACTTC.

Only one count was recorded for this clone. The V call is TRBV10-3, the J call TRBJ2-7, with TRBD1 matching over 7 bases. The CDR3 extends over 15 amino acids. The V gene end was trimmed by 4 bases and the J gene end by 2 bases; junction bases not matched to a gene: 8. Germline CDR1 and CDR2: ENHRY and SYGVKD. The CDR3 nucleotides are TGTGCCATCAGTGCAACAGGGGAGACTACCTACGAGCAGTACTTC. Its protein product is CAISATGETTYEQYF.

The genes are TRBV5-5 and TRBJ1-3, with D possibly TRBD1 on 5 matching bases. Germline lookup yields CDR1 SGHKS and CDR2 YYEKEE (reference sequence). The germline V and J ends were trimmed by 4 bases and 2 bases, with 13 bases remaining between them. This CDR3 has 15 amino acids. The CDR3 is CASSRDSVAGNTIYF. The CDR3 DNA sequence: TGTGCCAGCAGCCGCGACAGCGTCGCTGGAAACACCATATATTTT.

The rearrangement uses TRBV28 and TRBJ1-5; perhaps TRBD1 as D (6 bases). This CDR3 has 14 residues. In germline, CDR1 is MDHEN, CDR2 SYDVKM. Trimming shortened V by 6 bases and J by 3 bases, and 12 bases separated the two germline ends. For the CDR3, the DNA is TGTGCCAGCAGCCACAGGGTTCACAATCAGCCCCAGCATTTT. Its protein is CASSHRVHNQPQHF.

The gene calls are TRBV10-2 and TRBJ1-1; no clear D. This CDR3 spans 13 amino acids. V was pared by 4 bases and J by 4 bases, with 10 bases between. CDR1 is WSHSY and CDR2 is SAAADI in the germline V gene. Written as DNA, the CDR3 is TGCGCCAGCAGTGGCGCCGGCGGCACTGAAGCTTTCTTT. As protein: CASSGAGGTEAFF.

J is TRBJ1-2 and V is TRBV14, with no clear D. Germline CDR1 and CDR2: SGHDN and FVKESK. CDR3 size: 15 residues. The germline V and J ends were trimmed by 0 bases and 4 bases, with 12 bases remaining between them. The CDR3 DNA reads TGTGCCAGCAGCCAAGACGCGCGGCGGGTCTATGGCTACACCTTC. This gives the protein CASSQDARRVYGYTF.